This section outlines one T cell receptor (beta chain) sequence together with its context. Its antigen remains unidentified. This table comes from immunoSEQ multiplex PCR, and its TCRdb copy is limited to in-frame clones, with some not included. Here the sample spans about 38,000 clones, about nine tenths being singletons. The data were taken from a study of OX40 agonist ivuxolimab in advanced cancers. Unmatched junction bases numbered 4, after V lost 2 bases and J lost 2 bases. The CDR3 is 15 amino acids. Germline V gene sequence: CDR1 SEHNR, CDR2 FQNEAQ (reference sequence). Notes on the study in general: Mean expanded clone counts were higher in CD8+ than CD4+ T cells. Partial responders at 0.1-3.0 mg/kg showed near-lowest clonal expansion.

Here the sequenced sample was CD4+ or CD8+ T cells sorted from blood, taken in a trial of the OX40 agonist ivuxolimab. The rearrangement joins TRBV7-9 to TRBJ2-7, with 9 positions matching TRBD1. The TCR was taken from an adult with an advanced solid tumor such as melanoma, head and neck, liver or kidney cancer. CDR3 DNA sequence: TGTGCCAGCAGCTTATACAGGACAGGGGCCTACGAGCAGTACTTC. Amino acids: CASSLYRTGAYEQYF.